These 3 T cell receptor beta chains were all obtained from the same sample, sequenced in a study of OX40 agonist ivuxolimab in advanced cancers. Assay used: immunoSEQ multiplex PCR; TCRdb lists only in-frame clones, some missing. Of some 60,000 clones listed, 85% to 90% are singletons. The sample here was CD4+ or CD8+ T cells sorted from blood, taken in a trial of the OX40 agonist ivuxolimab. These receptors came from an adult with an advanced solid tumor such as melanoma, head and neck, liver or kidney cancer.

The chain couples TRBV28 to TRBJ2-3; TRBD2 is a possible D gene (5 bases). This CDR3 is 18 amino acids long. With 6 bases removed from V and 4 bases from J, the gap between germline ends came to 26 bases. Germline V lookup: CDR1 MDHEN, CDR2 SYDVKM. As DNA, the CDR3 is TGTGCCAGCAGCCGCGCGGGCGTGTCTCCAAGTCGACCAGATACGCAGTATTTT. Protein: CASSRAGVSPSRPDTQYF.

This clone was counted only a few times. This chain connects TRBV5-1 to TRBJ2-3; TRBD1 agrees at 11 bases. CDR3 length: 18 residues. Trimming at V came to 0 bases and at J to 4 bases, leaving 10 bases not matched to a gene. Germline loops: CDR1 SGHRS, CDR2 YFSETQ. The CDR3 region is CASSLEGTGGFRADTQYF. The CDR3 bases are TGCGCCAGCAGCTTGGAGGGGACAGGGGGATTTCGCGCAGATACGCAGTATTTT.

The CDR3 sequence: CASRTGRKTGELFF. The CDR3 region has the DNA TGTGCCAGCAGAACAGGGCGGAAAACCGGGGAGCTGTTTTTT. This chain links TRBV2 with TRBJ2-2, with D possibly matching TRBD1 (6 bases). The germline V and J ends were trimmed by 6 bases and 5 bases, with 13 bases remaining between them. The CDR3 is 14 residues long. CDR1 is SNHLY and CDR2 is FYNNEI in the germline V gene.